In its sample, the clone carrying this TCR beta chain was seen many times. Preparation of the TCRbeta library used unique molecular identifiers. TCRdb re-called the PCR reads through MiXCR, storing one row per CDR3 protein. The sample has about 610,000 distinct CDR3 sequences; about 10% are singletons. This entry is derived from a study of T-cell reconstitution after alpha-beta-depleted transplantation in children. This CDR3 comprises 17 residues. Germline V gives CDR1 LGHNA, CDR2 YNFKEQ. Deletions cut 1 base from V and 6 bases from J, with 19 bases between. The sequence was obtained from a human donor who donated a stem cell graft to a child with acute myeloid leukemia. This chain joins TRBV4-2 and TRBJ2-1; D not resolved. The material sequenced was PBMCs from the stem cell graft donor, taken from the stem cell graft. The DNA of the CDR3 is TGTGCCAGCAGCCAAGGAACTGGACCCAAGACCATCAATGAGCAGTTCTTC. Amino acids: CASSQGTGPKTINEQFF.